The present T cell receptor (beta chain) was sequenced within a study of T cell responses to AZD1222 COVID-19 vaccine. Whole-study findings and limits: Unmutated variant regions are reportedly the target of nearly half of TCRs that are spike-specific.

Sequencing used immunoSEQ multiplex PCR; TCRdb keeps in-frame clones, though not all of them. The sample contains 90,000 to 120,000 clones, 92% of which appear only once. Details on this clone: What it binds is not known.

The TCR was taken from an adult in good health. The sample in question was peripheral blood, obtained on day 0 of AZD1222 vaccination.

The CDR3 reads CASNTRGRRNEKLFF. Written as DNA, the CDR3 is TGTGCCAGCAACACGCGGGGTCGACGGAATGAAAAACTGTTTTTT. This rearrangement joins TRBV11-2 to TRBJ1-4; D not resolved. Germline V lookup: CDR1 SGHAT, CDR2 FQNNGV. V was cut by 7 bases and J by 5 bases, with 17 bases left in between. This CDR3 contains 15 residues.